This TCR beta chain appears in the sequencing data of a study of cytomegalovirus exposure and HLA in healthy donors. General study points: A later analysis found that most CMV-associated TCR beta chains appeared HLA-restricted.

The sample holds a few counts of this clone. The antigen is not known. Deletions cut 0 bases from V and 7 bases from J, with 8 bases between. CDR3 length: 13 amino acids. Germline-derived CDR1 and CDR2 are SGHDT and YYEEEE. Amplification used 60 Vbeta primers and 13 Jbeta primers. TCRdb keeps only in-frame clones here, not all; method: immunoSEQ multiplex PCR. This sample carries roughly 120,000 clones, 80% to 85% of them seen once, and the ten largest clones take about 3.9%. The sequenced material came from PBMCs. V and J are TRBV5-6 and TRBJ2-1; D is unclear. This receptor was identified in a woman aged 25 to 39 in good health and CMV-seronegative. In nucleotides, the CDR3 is TGTGCCAGCAGCTTGGCGGGTGGGAATGAGCAGTTCTTC. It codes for CASSLAGGNEQFF.